This TCR beta chain is drawn from a study of blood T cell repertoires in COVID-19. Study overall: Sources were T cells, B-cell-depleted T cells, or PBMCs; the material itself was cDNA or gDNA.

CDR3 length equals 12 residues. With 6 bases clipped from V and 6 bases from J, the junction kept 6 bases outside the gene matches. Looked up from germline, CDR1 is SQVTM and CDR2 is ANQGSEA. Clones were read by immunoSEQ multiplex PCR, and TCRdb kept only the in-frame ones, dropping some. The table records more than 35,000 clones, 80% to 90% of them present only once. The sequencing input was peripheral blood. The chain links TRBV29-1 to TRBJ2-3, with 7 positions matching TRBD2. This receptor was identified in a human donor in a cohort sampled during active COVID-19. The CDR3 here is CSVLPSGDTQYF. The CDR3 DNA follows: TGCAGCGTGCTGCCTAGCGGTGATACGCAGTATTTT.